Reported below is one TCR beta chain. Its antigen is not known. The data were taken from a study of beta chain features in type 1 diabetes. Trimming removed 11 bases at V and 8 bases at J, with 18 bases between. Germline V gene sequence: CDR1 MDHEN, CDR2 SYDVKM. This CDR3 region has 12 residues. Study outcomes and limitations: TCRB CDR3 length was moderately but significantly reduced in all four CD4+ subsets of Type 1 diabetes patients.

All of the isolated RNA was reverse transcribed, so expressed TCRB transcripts were sequenced. Libraries were prepared by immunoSEQ multiplex PCR; TCRdb keeps only in-frame clonotypes and omits some of them. This table has some 660,000 clones, over 12% appearing once. The sequence was obtained from a young man with type 1 diabetes. The chain has TRBV28 and TRBJ1-2; D possibly corresponds to TRBD1 (6 bases). The source material was naive CD4+ T cells from blood. CDR3 residues: CAEGGGFLGYTF. CDR3 nucleotide sequence: TGTGCCGAAGGCGGGGGCTTTTTGGGCTACACCTTC.